The clone carrying this TCR beta chain came up a few times. This record comes from a study of T-cell memory formation after mild COVID-19. The junction had 2 bases not matched to a gene; V was cut back by 2 bases and J by 3 bases. Germline loops: CDR1 SGHRS, CDR2 YFSETQ. The CDR3 extends over 14 amino acids. TCRdb independently ran MiXCR on the 5' RACE reads; one entry per CDR3 protein. The profile covers fewer than 450,000 distinct CDR3 sequences, with 20% to 25% appearing a single time and around 8.1% taken by the ten largest. Sequencing was performed on PBMCs or a T cell subset sorted from them (not recorded which). The chain recombines TRBV5-1 with TRBJ1-2; 9 nucleotides line up with TRBD1. The sequence came from an adult woman who had mild COVID-19 (a few samples of this study predate the infection). Cell type and time point are not known. DNA of the CDR3: TGCGCCAGCAGCTTTCGGGACAGGGACTATGGCTACACCTTC. It codes for CASSFRDRDYGYTF.